This TCR beta chain was captured by sequencing in a study of cytomegalovirus exposure and HLA in healthy donors. Findings of the study overall: The sole available immune exposure information was CMV serostatus.

As regards this clone: Antigen specificity is unknown.

The V gene lost 2 bases and the J gene lost 3 bases, with 5 bases spanning the gap. Germline assignment: CDR1 MNHNS and CDR2 SASEGT. This CDR3 is built from 13 residues. Amplification used 60 Vbeta primers and 13 Jbeta primers. Repertoires were generated with immunoSEQ multiplex PCR, while TCRdb's copy carries only in-frame clones and drops some. Of about 150,000 clones in the sample, more than 70% are singletons; the top ten hold about 11%. Healthy individuals who donated bone marrow served as the donors. V is TRBV6-1 and J is TRBJ2-1, with D unresolved. The TCR originated in a man between 18 and 35 years old in good health and CMV-seropositive. Sequencing was done on a sample of PBMCs. In DNA, the CDR3 is TGTGCCAGCAGTGAAACAGTCTACAATGAGCAGTTCTTC. It encodes CASSETVYNEQFF.